This T cell receptor (beta chain) came from a study of cytomegalovirus exposure and HLA in healthy donors. Regarding the study as a whole: Later analysis demonstrated an association between a missense DCLRE1C variant and TCR beta V- and J-gene trimming.

With V trimmed by 5 bases and J by 4 bases, 5 bases remained unmatched. The CDR3 is made up of 14 amino acids. CDR1 and CDR2 from the germline V gene are SGHAT and FQNNGV. The PCR made use of 60 Vbeta and 13 Jbeta primers. Produced via immunoSEQ multiplex PCR; TCRdb's table is partial and in-frame only. The sample records 63,000 or so clones, under 85% being singletons. Notes on this clone: Its antigen is not identified.

Input material: PBMCs. The V and J genes are TRBV11-2 and TRBJ2-3; 8 nucleotides align to TRBD1. This TCR came from a man aged 45-65 years in good health and CMV-seronegative. In nucleotides, the CDR3 is TGTGCCAGCAGCCGATCAGGGGGCCCAGATACGCAGTATTTT. Residues: CASSRSGGPDTQYF.